The entry that follows covers one T cell receptor beta chain sequence. The antigen is unknown. With UMIs, 5'RACE template switching was used to make TCR beta cDNA. One entry per CDR3 protein, without DNA, is what TCRdb gives after re-calling the 5' RACE reads. This repertoire includes about 170,000 distinct CDR3 sequences. The entry originates in a study of T cells expressing NK-cell markers. Turning to the study itself: Sorted CD3+CD56-NKG2C+, CD3+CD56+NKG2C- and CD3+CD56+NKG2C+ T cells were the source of the TCR beta repertoires. Study-wide results and caveats: In over 5 donors, dominant CD3+CD56+NKG2C+ clonotypes ranked among the top 10 CD8+ clonotypes. Four donors showed these clonotypes also leading the CD3+CD56-NKG2C+ fraction.

The germline CDR1 and CDR2 sequences are SGHAT and FQNNGV. This CDR3 has 14 residues. The sequenced material came from blood T cells: a sorted CD56 or NKG2C T cell subset, CD4+ or CD8+ T cells, or bulk PBMC T cells (not recorded which). V and J are TRBV11-2 and TRBJ2-3; TCRdb returns TRBD1, unconfirmable since there is no DNA. The source is a man aged 18 to 69 in good health. The CDR3 loop reads CASSLGQGADTQYF.